In this sample, the clone carrying this TCR beta chain turned up many times. The antigen remains unidentified. The V and J ends lost 4 bases and 0 bases, in that order; junction bases with no gene match: 15. This CDR3 is built from 17 residues. Germline CDR1 and CDR2: GTSNPN and SVGIG (reference sequence). The sample is drawn from a study of spatial heterogeneity in lung cancer. General study results and limits: Detection of ubiquitous tumor TCRs in blood was higher at resection than follow-up.

Time point described: sample taken at primary tumor resection. TCRs were sequenced from unsorted whole RNA of tumor, nontumor lung or PBMC. MiXCR, applied by TCRdb to the 5' RACE reads, yields one record per CDR3 protein. The data hold nearly 15,000 distinct CDR3 sequences, with 6.5% to 8.5% observed a single time. This receptor was identified in a female donor with early-stage non-small cell lung cancer. This specimen was PBMCs, taken at surgery. V and J are TRBV30 and TRBJ2-7; TRBD1 matches at 7 bases. The CDR3: CAWTSVSGTVSSYEQYF. DNA for the CDR3: TGTGCCTGGACCTCCGTATCCGGGACAGTGAGCTCCTACGAGCAGTACTTC. Drawing the rest from reference TRBV30 and TRBJ2-7, the complete variable domain is SQTIHQWPATLVQPVGSPLSLECTVEGTSNPNLYWYRQAAGRGLQLLFYSVGIGQISSEVPQNLSASRPQDRQFILSSKKLLLSDSGFYLCAWTSVSGTVSSYEQYFGPGTRLTVT.